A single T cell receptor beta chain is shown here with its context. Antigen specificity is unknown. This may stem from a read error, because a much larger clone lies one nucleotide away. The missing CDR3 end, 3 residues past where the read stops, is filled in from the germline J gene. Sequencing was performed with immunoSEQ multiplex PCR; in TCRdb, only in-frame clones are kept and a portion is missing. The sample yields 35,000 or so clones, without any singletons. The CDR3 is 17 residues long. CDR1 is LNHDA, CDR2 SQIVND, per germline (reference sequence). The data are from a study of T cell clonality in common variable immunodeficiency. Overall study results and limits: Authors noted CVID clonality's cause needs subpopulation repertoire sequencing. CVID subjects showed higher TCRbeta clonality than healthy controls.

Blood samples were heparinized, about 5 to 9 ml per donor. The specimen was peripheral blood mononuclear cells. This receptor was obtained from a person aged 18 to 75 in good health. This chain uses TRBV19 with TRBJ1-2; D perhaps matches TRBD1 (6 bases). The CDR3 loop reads CASSIEPGGGTLSRYTF. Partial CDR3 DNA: TGTGCCAGTAGTATTGAACCGGGGGGCGGGACCCTATCTCGC.